A single sample is the source of the 28 T cell receptor beta chains below, sequenced in a study of cytomegalovirus exposure and HLA in healthy donors. PCR primers comprised 60 Vbeta and 13 Jbeta primers. TCRdb keeps only in-frame clones here, not all; method: immunoSEQ multiplex PCR. The table lists some 110,000 clones, over 75% of them singletons. Sequenced input: PBMCs. These receptors originate from a woman aged 40 to 50 in good health and CMV-seropositive.

The V gene is TRBV30, the J gene TRBJ2-1; 10 nucleotides match TRBD2. J was trimmed by 8 bases and V by 2 bases; bases with no gene match: 3. Germline-derived CDR1 and CDR2 are GTSNPN and SVGIG (reference sequence). The CDR3 consists of 13 residues. The CDR3 sequence: CAWSWGTSDEQFF. CDR3 DNA sequence: TGTGCCTGGAGTTGGGGGACTAGCGATGAGCAGTTCTTC.

The chain carries TRBV7-8 and TRBJ2-1, with 15 bases matching TRBD2. V trimming: 1 base; J trimming: 7 bases; junction bases outside the gene matches: 14. Looked up from germline, CDR1 is SGHVS and CDR2 is FQNEAQ. The CDR3 consists of 20 residues. The DNA of the CDR3 is TGTGCCAGCAGCTTAGTTCCGGGACTAGCGGGAGGCCTCATTATGAATGAGCAGTTCTTC. As protein: CASSLVPGLAGGLIMNEQFF.

The genes are TRBV7-9 and TRBJ2-5, with unresolved D. CDR1 is SEHNR, CDR2 FQNEAQ, per germline (reference sequence). V lost 1 base and J 1 base, leaving 4 bases between the germline ends. The CDR3 totals 13 residues. For the CDR3, the DNA is TGTGCCAGCAGCTTAGTTAGCCAAGAGACCCAGTACTTC. Protein product: CASSLVSQETQYF.

To note about this clone: At one boundary the junction diverges from the germline segment, which might be a read error. The chain has TRBV6-1 and TRBJ1-6; the D gene is possibly TRBD1 (5 bases). The CDR3 is made up of 16 amino acids. The germline gives CDR1 MNHNS, CDR2 SASEGT. CDR3 loop: CASREGRGAPLSPLHF. The CDR3 nucleotides read TGTGCCAGCAGGGAAGGGAGGGGCGCCCCGCTTTCACCCCTCCACTTT.

V and J are TRBV10-2 and TRBJ1-1, with a possible D match to TRBD1 (6 bases). The CDR3 runs 13 residues. Germline CDR1 and CDR2: WSHSY and SAAADI. Trimming shortened V by 10 bases and J by 7 bases, and 19 bases separated the two germline ends. CDR3 protein: CATSTGLSREAFF. CDR3 nucleotides: TGCGCCACTTCGACAGGCCTAAGTCGTGAAGCTTTCTTT.

About this clone: The same CDR3 arises from other DNA sequences in this sample as well. The chain recombines TRBV30 with TRBJ2-7, with 15 nucleotides matching TRBD2. From germline, CDR1 is GTSNPN and CDR2 SVGIG (reference sequence). J lost 7 bases, V lost 3 bases, and 10 bases had no gene match. CDR3 length: 16 residues. CDR3 DNA: TGTGCCTGGAGCTTAGGACTAGCGGGAGGGCCGGGAGAGCAGTACTTC. Amino acid sequence: CAWSLGLAGGPGEQYF.

The sample holds a few counts of this clone. The V gene is TRBV29-1, the J gene TRBJ1-1, with D perhaps TRBD1 (6 bases). The CDR3 totals 14 residues. Germline values: CDR1 SQVTM, CDR2 ANQGSEA. The V gene lost 4 bases and the J gene lost 5 bases, with 17 bases spanning the gap. CDR3 sequence reads: CSVVGQGLGTEAFF. The CDR3, as DNA: TGCAGCGTTGTAGGGCAGGGGCTGGGAACTGAAGCTTTCTTT.

This clone was counted a few times. V gene TRBV11-2 combines with J gene TRBJ2-1; 11 bases line up with TRBD2. Germline assignment: CDR1 SGHAT and CDR2 FQNNGV. J gave up 6 bases and V 6 bases, and 4 bases lay outside the gene matches. The CDR3 covers 14 residues. Here the CDR3 reads CASRTSGTINEQFF. CDR3 nucleotide sequence: TGTGCCAGCAGGACTAGCGGGACAATCAATGAGCAGTTCTTC.

The V gene is TRBV27, the J gene TRBJ1-1; D is ambiguous. V gave up 7 bases and J gave up 10 bases, with 13 bases separating them. From germline, CDR1 is MNHEY and CDR2 SMNVEV (reference sequence). The CDR3 is 11 residues long. The DNA of the CDR3 is TGTGCCAGCAAAAATCCGGGGTTAGCTTTCTTT. Its protein product is CASKNPGLAFF.

This chain connects TRBV4-1 to TRBJ2-6; 8 nucleotides agree with TRBD2. The J segment lost 2 bases and the V segment lost 9 bases, leaving 12 bases of the junction unmatched. CDR1 is MGHRA, CDR2 YSYEKL, per germline. CDR3 size: 17 residues. CDR3 DNA sequence: TGCGCCAGTACACCCGGGAGGGAGGTCGCTGGGGCCAACGTCCTGACTTTC. It specifies CASTPGREVAGANVLTF.

The chain recombines TRBV28 with TRBJ1-4; D uncertain. The CDR3 extends over 14 amino acids. Germline V gene lookup returns CDR1 MDHEN and CDR2 SYDVKM. Trimming pared 2 bases from V and 5 bases from J, leaving 9 bases between. Written as DNA, the CDR3 is TGTGCCAGCAGTTTAGGTCAGGTCAATGAAAAACTGTTTTTT. This codes for CASSLGQVNEKLFF.

The chain combines TRBV7-3 with TRBJ1-5; 8 nucleotides match TRBD1. The CDR3 has 13 amino acids. Germline values: CDR1 SGHTA, CDR2 FQGTGA. With V trimmed by 0 bases and J by 10 bases, 2 bases remained unmatched. The CDR3 DNA reads TGTGCCAGCAGCTTAACGCAGGGGGCACCCCAGCATTTT. This codes for CASSLTQGAPQHF.

This chain uses TRBV6-6 with TRBJ2-7; TRBD1 agrees at 8 bases. CDR3 length equals 14 residues. V gave up 4 bases and J gave up 2 bases; unmatched junction bases: 4. The germline CDR1 and CDR2 sequences are MNHNY and SVGAGI (reference sequence). In DNA form, the CDR3 reads TGTGCCAGCAGTTTCCGGGACAGGCCCTACGAGCAGTACTTC. As protein: CASSFRDRPYEQYF.

The chain recombines TRBV7-9 with TRBJ1-5, with a tentative D call TRBD1 (5 bases). V lost 1 base and J 5 bases, leaving 15 bases between the germline ends. This CDR3 has 16 amino acids. CDR1 is SEHNR and CDR2 is FQNEAQ in the germline V gene (reference sequence). The CDR3 here is CASSLGMAAGDQPQHF. The CDR3 nucleotides are TGTGCCAGCAGCTTAGGAATGGCAGCGGGGGATCAGCCCCAGCATTTT.

The CDR3 sequence is CASSLGGASGSNEQFF. The CDR3 DNA is TGTGCCAGCAGCTTGGGAGGGGCTAGCGGGAGTAATGAGCAGTTCTTC. This rearrangement joins TRBV5-4 to TRBJ2-1; 10 nucleotides line up with TRBD2. With 0 bases clipped from V and 7 bases from J, the junction kept 7 bases outside the gene matches. In germline, CDR1 is SGHNT, CDR2 YYREEE (reference sequence). The CDR3 consists of 16 residues.

CDR3 DNA sequence: TGTGCCAGCAGTTTCGACAGGATCTACAATGAGCAGTTCTTC. Translation: CASSFDRIYNEQFF. The chain is built from TRBV28 and TRBJ2-1; possibly TRBD1 for D (6 bases). Germline-derived CDR1 and CDR2 are MDHEN and SYDVKM. The CDR3 loop spans 14 amino acids. V was cut by 3 bases and J by 3 bases, with 9 bases left in between.

The chain uses TRBV6-1 and TRBJ2-7; 12 nucleotides align to TRBD2. Germline trimming cut 2 bases from V and 6 bases from J; bases unmatched to any gene: 2. Germline assignment: CDR1 MNHNS and CDR2 SASEGT. This CDR3 has 14 residues. CDR3 coding DNA: TGTGCCAGCAGTGAACAACTAGCGGGAGGCGAGCAGTACTTC. It is translated as CASSEQLAGGEQYF.

V usage is TRBV11-2 and J usage is TRBJ1-2; perhaps TRBD1 as D (6 bases). This CDR3 contains 14 residues. Germline V gene data show CDR1 as SGHAT and CDR2 as FQNNGV. Trimming took off 4 bases at V and 5 bases at J, with 14 bases between the two ends. The CDR3 nucleotides read TGTGCCAGCAGCTCCCCGAGGGGGGGGTATGGCTACACCTTC. It codes for CASSSPRGGYGYTF.

The chain uses TRBV30 and TRBJ2-5; tentatively, D is TRBD1 (7 bases). The germline V and J ends were trimmed by 5 bases and 5 bases, with 18 bases remaining between them. The CDR3 runs to 14 residues. Germline V gene lookup returns CDR1 GTSNPN and CDR2 SVGIG (reference sequence). CDR3 in DNA: TGTGCCTGGGTTCAGACAGGGACTTGGGAGACCCAGTACTTC. Translation: CAWVQTGTWETQYF.

This chain uses TRBV27 with TRBJ1-5; 10 bases match TRBD1. This CDR3 is 17 amino acids long. The germline V gene has CDR1 MNHEY and CDR2 SMNVEV (reference sequence). V dropped 3 bases and J dropped 4; count of bases not matched to a gene: 9. CDR3 in amino acids: CASSLSGTGVQNQPQHF. The DNA for the CDR3 is TGTGCCAGCAGTTTGTCCGGGACAGGGGTACAAAATCAGCCCCAGCATTTT.

The chain carries TRBV6-6 and TRBJ1-3; no clear D gene. There are 16 residues in the CDR3. Trimming cost V 2 bases and J 0 bases, with 11 bases left between them. The germline gives CDR1 MNHNY, CDR2 SVGAGI (reference sequence). The CDR3 bases are TGTGCCAGCAGTTACGTCCAGGCGAACTCTGGAAACACCATATATTTT. It translates to CASSYVQANSGNTIYF.

This clone was found a few times. This sequence joins TRBV9 and TRBJ2-5; a possible D gene is TRBD2 (5 bases). Trimming left V 5 bases short and J 7 bases short, with 21 bases between. Germline V CDR1 and CDR2: SGDLS, YYNGEE. The CDR3 runs to 15 residues. The CDR3 DNA sequence: TGTGCCAGCAGGGGCGCGGACTCCTGGTTAGGGACCCAGTACTTC. Its translation is CASRGADSWLGTQYF.

The chain joins TRBV10-3 to TRBJ1-1; possible D gene TRBD1, 6 bases. Germline V gene sequence: CDR1 ENHRY, CDR2 SYGVKD. Deletions cut 3 bases from V and 8 bases from J, with 10 bases between. This CDR3 has 12 amino acids. Here the CDR3 DNA reads TGTGCCATCAGTGAAGGGGGGGCGGAAGCTTTCTTT. Its protein is CAISEGGAEAFF.

The gene calls are TRBV11-2 and TRBJ2-2, with D perhaps matching TRBD2 (5 bases). V was trimmed by 1 base and J by 4 bases, leaving 16 bases between them. The CDR3 is 17 residues long. Per germline, CDR1 SGHAT and CDR2 FQNNGV. The CDR3 region has the DNA TGTGCCAGCAGCTTAGTGGTCACAGCGGTAGGCACCGGGGAGCTGTTTTTT. It is translated as CASSLVVTAVGTGELFF.

The V and J genes are TRBV29-1 and TRBJ2-2, with 9 bases aligning to TRBD2. The germline CDR1 and CDR2 sequences are SQVTM and ANQGSEA. The CDR3 has 15 residues. Trimming cost V 0 bases and J 5 bases; bases outside gene matches: 4. This chain's CDR3 is CSVEDVAGETGELFF. For the CDR3, the DNA is TGCAGCGTTGAAGATGTAGCGGGAGAGACCGGGGAGCTGTTTTTT.

V is TRBV2 and J is TRBJ1-6; no firm D call. V was trimmed by 3 bases and J by 4 bases, leaving 7 bases between them. The CDR3 loop spans 14 amino acids. Germline V gene sequence: CDR1 SNHLY, CDR2 FYNNEI. The CDR3 protein is CASSEEGYNSPLHF. CDR3 nucleotides: TGTGCCAGCAGTGAGGAGGGATATAATTCACCCCTCCACTTT.

V is TRBV19 and J is TRBJ2-1; 10 nucleotides agree with TRBD2. With V trimmed by 4 bases and J by 3 bases, 3 bases remained unmatched. There are 15 residues in the CDR3. CDR1 is LNHDA and CDR2 is SQIVND in the germline V gene (reference sequence). CDR3 amino acids: CASSKTSGVYNEQFF. The CDR3 DNA is TGTGCCAGTAGTAAAACTAGCGGGGTCTACAATGAGCAGTTCTTC.

This clone occurred once. This chain uses TRBV18 with TRBJ2-5; D is perhaps TRBD1 (5 bases). The CDR3 has 12 amino acids. The germline V gene has CDR1 KGHSH and CDR2 LQKENI. V gave up 2 bases and J gave up 5 bases, with 6 bases separating them. CDR3 nucleotides: TGTGCCAGCTCACCAAACAGGGAGACCCAGTACTTC. Residues: CASSPNRETQYF.